This TCR beta chain came from a study of post-analysis software for immune sequencing data. Overall study context: Clinical courses comprised relapsing-remitting, secondary progressive and progressive-relapsing multiple sclerosis.

This clonotype was recorded a few times. The antigen is undetermined. This CDR3 has 13 residues. Trimming shortened V by 1 base and J by 0 bases, and 4 bases separated the two germline ends. CDR1 is DFQATT and CDR2 is SNEGSKA in the germline V gene (reference sequence). Unique molecular identifiers were built into the TCR beta cDNA libraries. T cells numbering 1 to 10 million yielded about 500,000 cDNA molecules. MiXCR, run by TCRdb on the PCR reads, gives a single entry per CDR3 protein. Among some 700,000 distinct CDR3 sequences, approximately 60% were seen once, and the ten largest hold around 11%. General study points: Controls showed significantly higher normalized Chao1 diversity than did multiple sclerosis patients. Samples prepared in the same batch strongly co-clustered by F measure. Included in a set of four or five TRBV segments more frequent in patients than controls were TRBV5-6, TRBV5-1 and TRBV20-1.

The sequence was obtained from a girl aged 2 to 10 with multiple sclerosis. What was sequenced was blood. The chain employs TRBV20-1 and TRBJ2-1; D uncertain. The CDR3 nucleotides are TGCAGTGCTAGAGCTAGCTCCTACAATGAGCAGTTCTTC. Amino acids: CSARASSYNEQFF.